Following are 18 T cell receptor beta chains from one sample sequenced in a study of identical twins. A single record per CDR3 protein comes from TCRdb applying MiXCR to the 5' RACE reads. The sample carries approximately 890,000 distinct CDR3 sequences, about 12% recorded once. These records were also assigned to another study, of yellow fever vaccine responses in identical twins.

Sequenced material: PBMCs. The source of these receptors is a woman in her late teens or twenties in good health.

This clonotype appeared a few times. This chain connects TRBV7-8 to TRBJ2-3; D might be TRBD1 or TRBD2, each matching 5 bases. The CDR3 spans 17 residues. V lost 1 base and J 3 bases, leaving 17 bases between the germline ends. Germline V CDR1 and CDR2: SGHVS, FQNEAQ. Here the CDR3 DNA reads TGTGCCAGCAGCTTAGGGAGGTGGGGCGGAGCAACAGATACGCAGTATTTT. It is translated as CASSLGRWGGATDTQYF.

This chain joins TRBV2 and TRBJ2-2, with TRBD1 as a possible D gene (6 bases). V lost 6 bases, J lost 7 bases, and 12 bases lay in between. Germline V lookup: CDR1 SNHLY, CDR2 FYNNEI. CDR3 length: 13 amino acids. CDR3 nucleotide sequence: TGTGCCAGCAGGGAAACAGGGCACGGGGAGCTGTTTTTT. Translation gives CASRETGHGELFF.

This clonotype was picked up many times. Here the CDR3 reads CASSYSGRSTDTQYF. CDR3 nucleotide sequence: TGTGCCAGCAGTTACAGCGGACGAAGCACAGATACGCAGTATTTT. This chain uses TRBV6-5 with TRBJ2-3; tentative D call: TRBD2 (5 bases). Germline assignment: CDR1 MNHEY and CDR2 SVGAGI. This CDR3 region has 15 residues. Trimming pared 2 bases from V and 0 bases from J, leaving 9 bases between.

This clonotype was recorded a few times. V and J are TRBV10-3 and TRBJ2-7; 7 bases agree with TRBD1. V gave up 6 bases and J gave up 6 bases; unmatched junction bases: 20. The CDR3 has 17 residues. Per germline, CDR1 ENHRY and CDR2 SYGVKD. DNA of the CDR3: TGTGCCATCAGCCCCAACGACTTACAGGGGCTTAGGGGCGAGCAGTACTTC. As protein: CAISPNDLQGLRGEQYF.

This clonotype was recorded a few times. The chain's CDR3 is CASSFRQGTTDTQYF. The CDR3, as DNA: TGTGCCAGCAGTTTTAGACAGGGGACCACAGATACGCAGTATTTT. This sequence joins TRBV28 and TRBJ2-3, with 8 nucleotides matching TRBD1. Germline trimming cut 3 bases from V and 2 bases from J; bases unmatched to any gene: 4. The CDR3 loop spans 15 amino acids. The germline V gene encodes CDR1 MDHEN and CDR2 SYDVKM. Complete variable domain (other parts from reference TRBV28 and TRBJ2-3): DVKVTQSSRYLVKRTGEKVFLECVQDMDHENMFWYRQDPGLGLRLIYFSYDVKMKEKGDIPEGYSVSREKKERFSLILESASTNQTSMYLCASSFRQGTTDTQYFGPGTRLTVL.

This chain links TRBV19 with TRBJ2-7, with D perhaps being TRBD1 or TRBD2 (5 bases each). The CDR3 covers 15 residues. Per germline, CDR1 LNHDA and CDR2 SQIVND (reference sequence). Deletions cut 3 bases from V and 2 bases from J, with 14 bases between. The CDR3: CASSIQPGTTYEQYF. CDR3 sequence (DNA): TGTGCCAGTAGTATTCAGCCCGGGACCACCTACGAGCAGTACTTC.

The chain employs TRBV4-2 and TRBJ2-1, with D perhaps TRBD2 (5 bases). Deletions cut 8 bases from V and 3 bases from J, with 17 bases between. CDR1 LGHNA and CDR2 YNFKEQ come from the germline V gene. This CDR3 contains 15 residues. CDR3 amino acids: CASAQTLVFYNEQFF. The CDR3 nucleotides read TGTGCCAGCGCCCAAACACTAGTATTCTACAATGAGCAGTTCTTC.

This clonotype appeared a few times. The chain couples TRBV11-2 to TRBJ2-4, with D unresolved. With 1 base removed from V and 7 bases from J, the gap between germline ends came to 14 bases. In germline, CDR1 is SGHAT, CDR2 FQNNGV. This CDR3 spans 15 amino acids. The CDR3 sequence: CASSLAPPSRNIQYF. The CDR3, as DNA: TGTGCCAGCAGCTTAGCCCCCCCCAGTCGCAACATTCAGTACTTC.

This clonotype occurred many times. The gene calls are TRBV4-2 and TRBJ1-5, with unresolved D. This CDR3 is built from 15 residues. Looked up from germline, CDR1 is LGHNA and CDR2 is YNFKEQ. V lost 0 bases, J lost 3 bases, and 9 bases lay in between. CDR3 coding DNA: TGTGCCAGCAGCCAAGAAGGGCAGGTCAATCAGCCCCAGCATTTT. Translated, it gives CASSQEGQVNQPQHF.

This clonotype was seen repeatedly, ten times or more. V is TRBV9 and J is TRBJ2-2, with a weak D call TRBD2 (6 bases). This CDR3 is 17 amino acids long. The V end lost 0 bases, the J end lost 4 bases, and 16 bases lay between the germline ends. Germline values: CDR1 SGDLS, CDR2 YYNGEE. Here the CDR3 reads CASSVEGRGDFTGELFF. The DNA for the CDR3 is TGTGCCAGCAGCGTAGAGGGTCGCGGGGATTTCACCGGGGAGCTGTTTTTT.

The CDR3 loop is CASSRRGELRYEQYF. In DNA form, the CDR3 reads TGTGCCAGCAGTCGCCGAGGGGAGTTGCGGTACGAGCAGTACTTC. This chain joins TRBV12-3 or TRBV12-4 and TRBJ2-7; the D gene could be TRBD1 or TRBD2 (5 bases each). The V gene lost 5 bases and the J gene lost 4 bases, with 18 bases spanning the gap. The CDR3 loop spans 15 amino acids.

The V gene is TRBV12-5, the J gene TRBJ2-2; 9 positions agree with TRBD2. Germline V gives CDR1 LGHNT, CDR2 FRNRAP. This CDR3 comprises 18 residues. With 2 bases clipped from V and 0 bases from J, the junction kept 7 bases outside the gene matches. The CDR3 sequence is CASGLIALAGSNTGELFF. CDR3 DNA sequence: TGTGCTAGTGGTTTGATCGCACTAGCGGGCTCGAACACCGGGGAGCTGTTTTTT. The full variable domain, with the rest looked up from reference TRBV12-5 and TRBJ2-2, is DARVTQTPRHKVTEMGQEVTMRCQPILGHNTVFWYRQTMMQGLELLAYFRNRAPLDDSGMPKDRFSAEMPDATLATLKIQPSEPRDSAVYFCASGLIALAGSNTGELFFGEGSRLTVL.

This chain joins TRBV3-1 and TRBJ2-3; TRBD2 matches 8 bases. The trim removed 0 bases at V and 4 bases at J, leaving 6 bases unmatched. The CDR3 is made up of 16 amino acids. Germline V CDR1 and CDR2: LGHDT, YNNKEL (reference sequence). The CDR3 sequence: CASSQERVAGSDTQYF. The CDR3 DNA reads TGTGCCAGCAGCCAAGAAAGGGTAGCGGGGTCAGATACGCAGTATTTT.

This clonotype was found a few times. For the CDR3, the DNA is TGTGCCACCCGCTCGGTCACTGAAGCTTTCTTT. It encodes CATRSVTEAFF. J is TRBJ1-1 and V is TRBV15; D is uncertain. Trimming took off 8 bases at V and 4 bases at J, with 8 bases between the two ends. Germline V lookup: CDR1 LNHNV, CDR2 YYDKDF (reference sequence). The CDR3 sequence is 11 residues long.

This clonotype showed up many times. The chain employs TRBV20-1 and TRBJ2-7; D call uncertain. V gave up 6 bases and J gave up 5 bases, with 11 bases separating them. The CDR3 covers 11 residues. CDR1 and CDR2 from the germline V gene are DFQATT and SNEGSKA (reference sequence). For the CDR3, the DNA is TGCAGTGCCTTAGCTGTAGACGAGCAGTACTTC. It is translated as CSALAVDEQYF.

This chain connects TRBV3-1 to TRBJ2-7; TRBD2 aligns across 13 bases. V lost 4 bases, J lost 5 bases, and 11 bases stayed unmatched. Looked up from germline, CDR1 is LGHDT and CDR2 is YNNKEL (reference sequence). This CDR3 is 17 amino acids long. In DNA form, the CDR3 reads TGTGCCAGCAGCCCCAACCTCGGACTAGCGGGAGACCACGAGCAGTACTTC. This gives the protein CASSPNLGLAGDHEQYF.

At least ten counts were recorded for this clonotype. The V call is TRBV6-5, the J call TRBJ1-5; D not certain. Germline CDR1 is MNHEY and CDR2 is SVGAGI. This CDR3 has 13 residues. Trimming removed 2 bases at V and 7 bases at J, with 9 bases between. The DNA of the CDR3 is TGTGCCAGCAGTTACGACGCAGGCCAGCCCCAGCATTTT. Its protein product is CASSYDAGQPQHF.

This clonotype has only a few counts. The V call is TRBV10-3, the J call TRBJ2-5; TRBD1 might be the D (5 bases). This CDR3 comprises 13 residues. V lost 8 bases, J lost 3 bases, and 13 bases lay in between. Germline-derived CDR1 and CDR2 are ENHRY and SYGVKD. CDR3 sequence reads: CAIGWTTEETQYF. CDR3 DNA sequence: TGTGCCATCGGGTGGACAACCGAAGAGACCCAGTACTTC.